This is a list of T cell receptor beta chains from one sample in a study of CD4 T cells in relation to SARS-CoV-2 and coronaviruses. Profiling relied on immunoSEQ multiplex PCR, and the TCRdb table lists in-frame clones only, not all of them. The data contain some 40,000 clones, about four fifths of them singletons. These receptors have no known antigen. Sequenced sample: naive CD4+ T cells from PBMCs, cultured in vitro. The receptor source for this set is an adult with COVID-19. The CDR3 runs from the conserved cysteine through the conserved F or W. The D gene is left open where the match is weak. A row's size may be missing; if present it is once, few, many or a size class.

clone size | J gene | D gene | V gene | CDR3 DNA | CDR3 protein
. | TRBJ2-3 | . | TRBV7-3 | TGTGCCAGCAGCTTAGAAGGCCTACTCCCAGATACGCAGTATTTT | CASSLEGLLPDTQYF
. | TRBJ2-1 | TRBD1 | TRBV3-1/TRBV3-2 | TGTGCCAGCAGCCATTGGGACAGGGTTGGGAATGAGCAGTTCTTC | CASSHWDRVGNEQFF
. | TRBJ1-2 | . | TRBV12-5 | TGTGCTAGTGGTTTGGTACTGGGGGGGAGAGTGGATGGCTACACCTTC | CASGLVLGGRVDGYTF
. | TRBJ2-3 | . | TRBV27 | TGTGCCAGCAGTTTATCCTCTCGTGGGGATACGCAGTATTTT | CASSLSSRGDTQYF
. | TRBJ2-2 | . | TRBV9 | TGTGCCAGCAGCGTCCACACCGGGGAGCTGTTTTTT | CASSVHTGELFF
. | TRBJ1-5 | . | TRBV15 | TGTGCCACCAGCAGAGATCGCGCGACAGACTATAGCAATCAGCCCCAGCATTTT | CATSRDRATDYSNQPQHF
. | TRBJ1-6 | . | TRBV11-1 | TGTGCCAGCAGCTTATTGGGGGCTGGTAATTCACCCCTCCACTTT | CASSLLGAGNSPLHF
. | TRBJ2-1 | . | TRBV27 | TGTGCCAGCAGTTTAAAGACCTTGGACAATGAGCAGTTCTTC | CASSLKTLDNEQFF
. | TRBJ1-4 | TRBD1 | TRBV13 | TGTGCCAGCAGCTCACAAGGGACAGCCGTAGCCCTTAATGAAAAACTGTTTTTT | CASSSQGTAVALNEKLFF
. | TRBJ2-5 | . | TRBV7-6 | TGTGCCAGCAGCTTAGGAACGGGGTGGCAAGAGACCCAGTACTTC | CASSLGTGWQETQYF
. | TRBJ2-2 | TRBD2 | TRBV19 | TGTGCCAGTAGTATCCTTGCGGGAGGGCCAGGCGGGGAGCTGTTTTTT | CASSILAGGPGGELFF
. | TRBJ2-5 | . | TRBV25-1 | TGTGCCAGCAGTGAAGTGTACTTAGGGGAGACCCAGTACTTC | CASSEVYLGETQYF
once | TRBJ2-1 | . | TRBV7-9 | TGTGCCAGCGAGTACGTTAATGAGCAGTTCTTC | CASEYVNEQFF
. | TRBJ2-7 | TRBD1 | TRBV5-1 | TGCGCCAGCAGCTTGATCCGGACAGGGGAGTTCGACGAGCAGTACTTC | CASSLIRTGEFDEQYF
few | TRBJ2-7 | . | TRBV3-1/TRBV3-2 | TGTGCCAGCAGCCCCGGGGAGGTGGACTCCTACGAGCAGTACTTC | CASSPGEVDSYEQYF
few | TRBJ1-2 | TRBD1 | TRBV28 | TGTGCCAGCAGTCCCGATACAGGGGGCGGCTATGGCTACACCTTC | CASSPDTGGGYGYTF